A selection of T cell receptor beta chains follows, all from one sample in a study of cytomegalovirus exposure and HLA in healthy donors. TCRdb keeps only in-frame clones here, not all; method: immunoSEQ multiplex PCR. The sample includes some 130,000 clones, roughly 80% of them seen just once. The specimen was PBMCs. The receptor source for this set is a female donor in good health and CMV-seronegative. Each CDR3 is given without its conserved first and last residue. Fields, in order: J gene, V gene, CDR3 protein.

TRBJ2-5 TRBV5-4 ASSVGQGLAGAQRETQY
TRBJ2-7 TRBV7-9 ASSLVQGAYEQY
TRBJ2-7 TRBV11-2 ASSLANRRAYEQY
TRBJ2-5 TRBV18 ASSGASGGQETQY
TRBJ2-3 TRBV7-8 ASSPARDTQY
TRBJ1-6 TRBV2 ASRTTGDNSPLH
TRBJ1-1 TRBV30 AWSLLYATVAF
TRBJ2-2 TRBV7-2 ASSLPDRSNTGELF
TRBJ2-1 TRBV5-4 ASSQEAGAGNEQF
TRBJ2-7 TRBV25-1 ASSEFGTSGQYEQY
. TRBV5-1 ASSSRDRGSYEQY
TRBJ2-7 TRBV7-8 ASTSSGTAVEQY
TRBJ2-2 TRBV14 ASSIWTATGGELF
TRBJ1-3 TRBV19 ASTWTGVSSGNTIY
TRBJ2-7 TRBV7-2 ASSLGPGLAGSDEQY
TRBJ2-1 TRBV9 ASSVAGINNEQF
TRBJ2-1 TRBV25-1 ASRSTSGPTYNEQF
TRBJ1-6 TRBV28 ASRDPRRDSPLH
TRBJ2-1 TRBV16 ASSVGEGTGGSYNEQF
TRBJ2-5 TRBV5-1 ASSTGQYQETQY
TRBJ1-1 TRBV6-5 ASSRTTGRNTEAF
TRBJ1-1 TRBV7-2 ASRQEPNTEAF
. TRBV27 ASSFFQGSNEQY
TRBJ2-5 TRBV15 ATSRAGSQETQY
TRBJ2-1 TRBV7-2 ASKPGTGTYNEQF
TRBJ2-3 TRBV5-4 ASSFLTGTVSDTQY
TRBJ1-2 TRBV10-1 ASSESGEPNYGYT
TRBJ2-2 TRBV5-6 ASSLGTQGELF
TRBJ2-7 TRBV20-1 SAPDSYEQY
TRBJ2-1 TRBV10-1 ASSVGGSYNEQF